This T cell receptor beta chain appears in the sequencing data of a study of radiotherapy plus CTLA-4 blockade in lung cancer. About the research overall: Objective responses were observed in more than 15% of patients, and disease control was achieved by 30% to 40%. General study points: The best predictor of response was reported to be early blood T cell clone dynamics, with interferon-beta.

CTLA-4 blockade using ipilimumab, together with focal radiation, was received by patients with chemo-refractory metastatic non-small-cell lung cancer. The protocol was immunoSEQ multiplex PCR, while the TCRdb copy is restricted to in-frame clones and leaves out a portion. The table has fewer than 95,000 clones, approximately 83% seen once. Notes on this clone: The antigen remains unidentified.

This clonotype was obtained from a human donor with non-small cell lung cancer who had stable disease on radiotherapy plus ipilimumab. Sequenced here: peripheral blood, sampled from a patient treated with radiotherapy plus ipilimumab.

DNA for the CDR3: TGCGCCAGCAACCAGGGAGTCGAGCAGTACTTC. Its protein is CASNQGVEQYF. This chain connects TRBV5-1 to TRBJ2-7; D is possibly TRBD1 or TRBD2 (5 bases each). The CDR3 sequence is 11 residues long. The V and J ends lost 6 bases and 6 bases respectively, with 10 bases between them. The V gene's germline CDR1 is SGHRS and CDR2 YFSETQ.